The 20 T cell receptor beta chains given below trace back to one sample, sequenced in a study of Tregs in tolerant kidney transplant recipients. Repertoires were generated with immunoSEQ multiplex PCR, while TCRdb's copy carries only in-frame clones and drops some. The table lists approximately 260,000 clones, 80% to 85% of them singletons. The sample was CD4+ T cells from blood. Source of these receptors: a human donor in good health.

The chain couples TRBV9 to TRBJ2-1; 15 nucleotides match TRBD2. The V gene's germline CDR1 is SGDLS and CDR2 YYNGEE. This CDR3 contains 16 residues. J lost 8 bases, V lost 4 bases, and 7 bases had no gene match. CDR3 residues: CASSFGLAGGLDEQFF. CDR3 bases: TGTGCCAGCAGCTTCGGACTAGCGGGGGGGTTGGATGAGCAGTTCTTC.

This chain links TRBV2 with TRBJ2-3, with no clear D. The CDR3 is 12 residues long. V was pared by 6 bases and J by 4 bases, with 8 bases between. Germline V gives CDR1 SNHLY, CDR2 FYNNEI. CDR3 sequence reads: CASSYYPDTQYF. CDR3 bases: TGTGCCAGCAGCTACTACCCAGATACGCAGTATTTT. Combining the CDR3 with reference TRBV2 and TRBJ2-3 gives the whole variable domain EPEVTQTPSHQVTQMGQEVILRCVPISNHLYFYWYRQILGQKVEFLVSFYNNEISEKSEIFDDQFSVERPDGSNFTLKIRSTKLEDSAMYFCASSYYPDTQYFGPGTRLTVL.

The rearrangement links TRBV11-2 to TRBJ1-1; weak D call: TRBD1 (6 bases). The CDR3 runs 13 residues. Germline CDR1 is SGHAT and CDR2 is FQNNGV. V gave up 6 bases and J gave up 6 bases, with 14 bases separating them. The CDR3 reads CASRSNRVAEAFF. The CDR3 DNA reads TGTGCCAGCAGATCCAACAGGGTCGCTGAAGCTTTCTTT.

The chain uses TRBV10-3 and TRBJ1-5; TRBD1 agrees at 10 bases. The CDR3 extends over 15 amino acids. V was clipped by 7 bases and J by 0 bases; unmatched bases: 3. The V gene's germline CDR1 is ENHRY and CDR2 SYGVKD. The CDR3 here is CAIKGTGDSNQPQHF. The DNA for the CDR3 is TGTGCCATCAAGGGGACAGGGGATAGCAATCAGCCCCAGCATTTT.

This clone was picked up a small number of times. This sequence joins TRBV6-6 and TRBJ1-2; possible D gene TRBD1, 5 bases. This CDR3 comprises 13 residues. Trimming cost V 7 bases and J 10 bases, with 19 bases left between them. The germline V gene has CDR1 MNHNY and CDR2 SVGAGI (reference sequence). For the CDR3, the DNA is TGTGCCAGCACCCCGAATGGTGAGGGGACCTACACCTTC. Its translation: CASTPNGEGTYTF.

The rearrangement links TRBV18 to TRBJ2-1, with D perhaps TRBD2 (5 bases). CDR3 length: 13 residues. V lost 4 bases and J 5 bases, leaving 9 bases between the germline ends. In germline, CDR1 is KGHSH, CDR2 LQKENI. CDR3 loop: CASSLTRNNEQFF. CDR3 in DNA: TGTGCCAGCTCACTCACTAGGAACAATGAGCAGTTCTTC.

This sequence joins TRBV13 and TRBJ2-6; D gene unclear. Trimming took 3 bases from V and 0 from J, leaving 6 bases between them. CDR3 length: 15 residues. Per germline, CDR1 PRHDT and CDR2 FYEKMQ (reference sequence). CDR3 loop: CASSFGFSGANVLTF. CDR3 bases: TGTGCCAGCAGCTTTGGATTCTCTGGGGCCAACGTCCTGACTTTC. The whole variable domain, filled in from reference TRBV13 and TRBJ2-6, reads AAGVIQSPRHLIKEKRETATLKCYPIPRHDTVYWYQQGPGQDPQFLISFYEKMQSDKGSIPDRFSAQQFSDYHSELNMSSLELGDSALYFCASSFGFSGANVLTFGAGSRLTVL.

J is TRBJ2-1 and V is TRBV5-1; the match to TRBD2 covers 10 bases. Germline CDR1 reads SGHRS; CDR2 reads YFSETQ. The CDR3 sequence is 15 residues long. The junction had 6 bases not matched to a gene; V was cut back by 4 bases and J by 5 bases. CDR3 DNA: TGCGCCAGCAGCCTACCTAGCGGGAGTCACAATGAGCAGTTCTTC. Protein product: CASSLPSGSHNEQFF.

The chain joins TRBV7-9 to TRBJ1-3, with D maybe TRBD1 (5 bases). The CDR3 is 16 residues long. V shed 5 bases and J shed 0 bases, with 14 bases lying between them. Germline CDR1 and CDR2: SEHNR and FQNEAQ (reference sequence). CDR3 amino acids: CASSPSGGSSGNTIYF. CDR3 nucleotides: TGTGCCAGCAGCCCATCGGGGGGAAGCTCTGGAAACACCATATATTTT.

The rearrangement uses TRBV19 and TRBJ1-5; a weak D match, TRBD1 (5 bases). The germline V and J ends were trimmed by 3 bases and 2 bases, with 8 bases remaining between them. The length of the CDR3 is 14 residues. CDR1 LNHDA and CDR2 SQIVND come from the germline V gene (reference sequence). The CDR3, as DNA: TGTGCCAGTAGTATTCGGGGGGGCAATCAGCCCCAGCATTTT. This gives the protein CASSIRGGNQPQHF.

The chain links TRBV15 to TRBJ1-5; possibly TRBD1 for D (5 bases). Per germline, CDR1 LNHNV and CDR2 YYDKDF (reference sequence). Trimming cost V 1 base and J 0 bases, with 16 bases left between them. This CDR3 has 18 amino acids. The CDR3 sequence is CATSRGWDLVNSNQPQHF. In DNA, the CDR3 is TGTGCCACCAGCAGAGGCTGGGACCTGGTTAATAGCAATCAGCCCCAGCATTTT.

The rearrangement uses TRBV15 and TRBJ2-7; 8 bases are shared with TRBD1. Germline V lookup: CDR1 LNHNV, CDR2 YYDKDF (reference sequence). The CDR3 contains 15 residues. J lost 3 bases, V lost 0 bases, and 4 bases had no gene match. The CDR3 here is CATSREDRAIYEQYF. The CDR3 DNA is TGTGCCACCAGCAGAGAGGACAGGGCCATCTACGAGCAGTACTTC.

This chain links TRBV4-1 with TRBJ2-5; no clear D gene. The J call may be incorrect, as the DNA end agrees better with TRBJ2-7. The CDR3 has 15 residues. The germline gives CDR1 MGHRA, CDR2 YSYEKL. CDR3 bases: TGCGCCAGCAGCCCCCTCGGGCCCACGGCGTCCGAGCAGTACTTC. As protein: CASSPLGPTASEQYF.

About this clone itself: Other DNA sequences in the same sample also yield this CDR3. The V call is TRBV5-1, the J call TRBJ2-7; TRBD2 might be the D (6 bases). Deletions cut 0 bases from V and 3 bases from J, with 10 bases between. Germline assignment: CDR1 SGHRS and CDR2 YFSETQ. The CDR3 is made up of 14 amino acids. For the CDR3, the DNA is TGCGCCAGCAGCTTGGTTAGCGGCAACTACGAGCAGTACTTC. Encoded protein: CASSLVSGNYEQYF.

This chain joins TRBV9 and TRBJ1-2; no definite D call. This CDR3 has 13 amino acids. Per the germline V gene, CDR1 is SGDLS and CDR2 is YYNGEE. The V end lost 4 bases, the J end lost 1 base, and 8 bases lay between the germline ends. Here the CDR3 reads CASSPLNNYGYTF. DNA for the CDR3: TGTGCCAGCAGCCCACTAAATAACTATGGCTACACCTTC.

The chain recombines TRBV7-2 with TRBJ1-1; D uncertain. V dropped 1 base and J dropped 1 base, with 7 bases sitting between them. Germline CDR1 reads SGHTA; CDR2 reads FQGNSA. The CDR3 has 14 amino acids. This CDR3 reads CASSLVAGNTEAFF. DNA for the CDR3: TGTGCCAGCAGCTTAGTGGCGGGGAACACTGAAGCTTTCTTT.

This sequence joins TRBV10-3 and TRBJ2-7; D may match TRBD1 or TRBD2 (5 bases each). Trimming took off 10 bases at V and 0 bases at J, with 13 bases between the two ends. Germline V gene sequence: CDR1 ENHRY, CDR2 SYGVKD. The CDR3 extends over 13 amino acids. The CDR3 DNA reads TGTGCCAGTACCGGGGACGTCTCCTACGAGCAGTACTTC. Protein sequence: CASTGDVSYEQYF.

The chain combines TRBV5-1 with TRBJ2-1; the match to TRBD2 covers 15 bases. V was clipped by 4 bases and J by 7 bases; unmatched bases: 6. CDR1 is SGHRS and CDR2 is YFSETQ in the germline V gene. This CDR3 spans 16 amino acids. The CDR3 nucleotides read TGCGCCAGCAGCGACCCCGGGACTAGCGGGAGGAATGAGCAGTTCTTC. Translation gives CASSDPGTSGRNEQFF.

V and J are TRBV6-1 and TRBJ2-7, with a tentative D call TRBD1 (6 bases). The CDR3 totals 14 residues. Germline-derived CDR1 and CDR2 are MNHNS and SASEGT. V lost 5 bases to trimming and J lost 0 bases, with 11 bases between them. For the CDR3, the DNA is TGTGCCAGCAGTCCCGACAGGAGCTCCTACGAGCAGTACTTC. Translating gives CASSPDRSSYEQYF.

The chain has TRBV4-1 and TRBJ2-5; 12 bases are a match to TRBD2. This CDR3 region has 17 residues. Germline CDR1 MGHRA, CDR2 YSYEKL. J gave up 5 bases and V 3 bases, and 10 bases lay outside the gene matches. The CDR3 reads CASSQDRTSGAYETQYF. DNA of the CDR3: TGCGCCAGCAGCCAGGATCGGACTAGCGGGGCGTATGAGACCCAGTACTTC.